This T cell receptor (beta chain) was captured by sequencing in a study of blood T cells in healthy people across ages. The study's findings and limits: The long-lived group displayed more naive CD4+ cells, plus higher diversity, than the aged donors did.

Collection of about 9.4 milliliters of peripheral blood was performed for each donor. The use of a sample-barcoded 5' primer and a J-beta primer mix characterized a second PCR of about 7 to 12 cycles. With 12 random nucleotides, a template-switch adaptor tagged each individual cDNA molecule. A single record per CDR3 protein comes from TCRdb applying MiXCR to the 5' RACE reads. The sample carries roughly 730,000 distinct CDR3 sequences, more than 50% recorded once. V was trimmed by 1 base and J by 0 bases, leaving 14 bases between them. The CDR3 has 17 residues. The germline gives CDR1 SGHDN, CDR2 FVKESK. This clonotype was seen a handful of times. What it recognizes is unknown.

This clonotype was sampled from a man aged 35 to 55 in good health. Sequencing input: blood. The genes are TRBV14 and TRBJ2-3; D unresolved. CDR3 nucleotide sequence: TGTGCCAGCAGCCAAGTTGCCACAGTTTTTAGCACAGATACGCAGTATTTT. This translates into CASSQVATVFSTDTQYF.